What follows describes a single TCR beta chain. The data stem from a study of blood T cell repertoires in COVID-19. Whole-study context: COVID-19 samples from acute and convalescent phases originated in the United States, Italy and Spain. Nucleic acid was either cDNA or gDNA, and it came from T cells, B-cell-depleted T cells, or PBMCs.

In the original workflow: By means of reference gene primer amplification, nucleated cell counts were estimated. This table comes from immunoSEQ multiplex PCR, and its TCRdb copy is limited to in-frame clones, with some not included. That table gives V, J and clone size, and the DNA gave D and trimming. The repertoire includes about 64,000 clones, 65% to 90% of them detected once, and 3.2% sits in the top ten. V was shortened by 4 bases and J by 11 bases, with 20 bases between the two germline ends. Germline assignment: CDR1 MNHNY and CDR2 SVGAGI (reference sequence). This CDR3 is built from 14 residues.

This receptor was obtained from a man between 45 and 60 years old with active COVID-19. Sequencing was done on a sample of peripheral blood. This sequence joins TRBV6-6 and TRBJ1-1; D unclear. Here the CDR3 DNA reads TGTGCCAGCAGTTCCGGTGCGGCCATCACCCTGGCTTTCTTT. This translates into CASSSGAAITLAFF.